The rows below give T cell receptor beta chains drawn from one sample of a study of cytomegalovirus exposure and HLA in healthy donors. Measured with immunoSEQ multiplex PCR; TCRdb has only the in-frame clones, and not every one. The sample records tens of thousands of clones, under 80% being singletons. Sequenced material: PBMCs. The receptors stem from a man aged 40-50 years in good health and CMV-seropositive. The conserved cysteine and the conserved F or W are not part of the CDR3 here.

j_call v_call cdr3_aa
TRBJ1-1 TRBV28 ASSLPGATQIAEAF